One sample yielded the 10 T cell receptor beta chains listed below, sequenced in a study of early T cells in non-severe SARS-CoV-2 infection. TCRdb independently ran MiXCR on the 5' RACE reads; one entry per CDR3 protein. The repertoire has fewer than 85,000 distinct CDR3 sequences, less than 15% of them found once; the top ten carry approximately 4.5%. Source material: whole blood. These receptors all stem from an adult who was a healthcare worker with PCR-confirmed SARS-CoV-2 infection or an uninfected control (not recorded which).

In its sample, this clonotype was seen a few times. J is TRBJ1-5 and V is TRBV27, with D possibly TRBD1 on 5 matching bases. Per germline, CDR1 MNHEY and CDR2 SMNVEV (reference sequence). The CDR3 sequence is 14 residues long. The V and J ends lost 5 bases and 2 bases respectively, with 10 bases between them. CDR3 loop: CASSLLGGNQPQHF. Here the CDR3 DNA reads TGTGCCAGCAGTCTCCTGGGGGGCAATCAGCCCCAGCATTTT.

At least ten counts were recorded for this clonotype. This sequence joins TRBV5-1 and TRBJ1-4; the match to TRBD1 covers 7 bases. The CDR3 spans 15 residues. J lost 8 bases, V lost 3 bases, and 10 bases had no gene match. From germline, CDR1 is SGHRS and CDR2 YFSETQ. The CDR3 spells CASSSEGQAVEKLFF. The CDR3 DNA is TGCGCCAGCAGCTCTGAAGGACAGGCTGTAGAAAAACTGTTTTTT.

The table lists this clonotype with a few counts. The V call is TRBV20-1, the J call TRBJ2-7; 7 bases are shared with TRBD1. With 3 bases clipped from V and 2 bases from J, the junction kept 7 bases outside the gene matches. From germline, CDR1 is DFQATT and CDR2 SNEGSKA (reference sequence). The length of the CDR3 is 14 residues. Written as DNA, the CDR3 is TGCAGTGCTAGTCCGGGACAGAGGCCCTACGAGCAGTACTTC. Translated: CSASPGQRPYEQYF.

The gene calls are TRBV12-3 or TRBV12-4 and TRBJ1-2; D ambiguous. Trimming took 2 bases from V and 3 from J, leaving 7 bases between them. This CDR3 is built from 13 residues. CDR3 loop: CASSLKVDYGYTF. As DNA, the CDR3 is TGTGCCAGCAGTTTAAAGGTGGACTATGGCTACACCTTC.

This clonotype occurred many times. The chain employs TRBV27 and TRBJ1-1; no clear D gene. The CDR3 has 17 residues. V lost 5 bases and J 4 bases, leaving 23 bases between the germline ends. Germline assignment: CDR1 MNHEY and CDR2 SMNVEV (reference sequence). CDR3 in DNA: TGTGCCAGCAGTCTAAGAGCCGTCGGGTCTACCGGCACTGAAGCTTTCTTT. Encoded protein: CASSLRAVGSTGTEAFF.

This clonotype was counted many times. The CDR3 protein is CASSPLGGETQYF. DNA for the CDR3: TGTGCCAGCAGCCCTTTGGGTGGCGAGACCCAGTACTTC. The V call is TRBV7-9, the J call TRBJ2-5; D call uncertain. V dropped 5 bases and J dropped 5 bases, with 12 bases sitting between them. The CDR3 spans 13 residues. Germline CDR1 is SEHNR and CDR2 is FQNEAQ (reference sequence).

A few counts support this clonotype. The genes are TRBV12-3 or TRBV12-4 and TRBJ2-1, with 10 bases lining up with TRBD1. The CDR3 loop spans 18 amino acids. V shed 4 bases, J shed 4 bases, and the junction held 13 bases outside the gene matches. As DNA, the CDR3 is TGTGCCAGCAGTTCAGGGGACAGGGGTTCGACGGGGTACAATGAGCAGTTCTTC. Translating it yields CASSSGDRGSTGYNEQFF.

This clonotype was counted between two and nine times. The chain carries TRBV10-3 and TRBJ2-1, with 15 positions matching TRBD2. The CDR3 runs to 17 residues. V shed 5 bases, J shed 4 bases, and the junction held 6 bases outside the gene matches. Germline V lookup: CDR1 ENHRY, CDR2 SYGVKD. The CDR3 DNA follows: TGTGCCATCAGTTGGACTAGCGGGAGGGCCCGGTACAATGAGCAGTTCTTC. This codes for CAISWTSGRARYNEQFF.

This clonotype was seen many times. The chain carries TRBV5-4 and TRBJ2-7; 9 bases agree with TRBD1. The CDR3 extends over 14 amino acids. CDR1 and CDR2 (germline): SGHNT, YYREEE (reference sequence). V dropped 4 bases and J dropped 1; count of bases not matched to a gene: 3. The CDR3 sequence is CASSPGQGSYEQYF. In nucleotides, the CDR3 is TGTGCCAGCAGCCCGGGACAGGGATCCTACGAGCAGTACTTC.

This clonotype has a count of ten or more. The chain couples TRBV2 to TRBJ2-1; D not certain. The V gene's germline CDR1 is SNHLY and CDR2 FYNNEI. This CDR3 spans 15 amino acids. V lost 2 bases and J lost 0, with 8 bases in between. The CDR3 DNA follows: TGTGCCAGCAGTGAAAGTCAATTCTCCTACAATGAGCAGTTCTTC. Its translation is CASSESQFSYNEQFF.